This T cell receptor (beta chain) was recorded in a study of blood T cell repertoires in COVID-19 (TCRdb year 2020). Concerning the study at large: Samples from collaborators originated in the United States, Italy and Spain and spanned both the acute and convalescent phases of COVID-19. Deeply sampled blood TCRbeta repertoires from subjects exposed to, actively infected with, or recovered from COVID-19 were included in the dataset. The material from the prospective study consisted of cDNA or gDNA derived from T cells, B-cell-depleted T cells, or PBMCs. Where available, HLA class I and class II types were taken from metadata supplied by the sample provider and were not determined by assay-based typing. Samples came from the ongoing ImmuneRACE study (first 160 participants) plus 1,254 subjects from 6 global collaborators. The repertoires were released in a freely available public database meant as a resource for research on the immune response to SARS-CoV-2. Nearly every sample came with metadata listing a de-identified subject ID, COVID-19 status, age in years and sex. Overall study results and their limits: How much clinical and demographic metadata was included differed by source and by participant, and the metadata was provided uncurated.

The immunoSEQ Assay, a bias-controlled multiplex PCR, was used to amplify TCRbeta CDR3 regions from genomic DNA. On the authors' methods: Nucleated cell counts per sample were estimated from amplification of reference gene primers within the assay. To quantify the absolute abundance of each unique TCRbeta CDR3 rearrangement, sequence reads were collapsed and filtered. For each sample, productive Simpson clonality was calculated as the square root of Simpson's diversity index over productive rearrangements. As stored in TCRdb, this immuneACCESS dataset retains in-frame rearrangements with V and J assigned. A fraction of the clones does not appear; measured against another copy, unresolved V genes explain less than half of the discrepancy, and the remainder lacks a known reason. V, J and clone size were drawn from that table, and D and trimming were deduced from the DNA. Here the sample has around 200,000 clones; 86% occur a single time. Over 4.5% of the sample goes to the ten largest clones.

Counted from cysteine to phenylalanine, this CDR3 has 19 amino acids. Just CDR3 DNA is preserved here, 57 bases in frame from base 1. V is pruned by 3 bases and J by 0 bases, leaving 8 bases of the junction without a gene match. From a lookup of the germline V gene (reference sequence), CDR1 and CDR2 are LNHNV and YYDKDF. The collaborating institutions used their own protocols to collect whole blood in K2EDTA tubes. For TCRbeta analysis, collaborators shipped samples as frozen whole blood, isolated PBMCs, or DNA extracted from either of those sample types. Concerning this clone itself: Its antigen remains unidentified. Base-call qualities are not available, and no considerably larger clone is one nucleotide away.

This receptor was identified in a man older than 75 with acute or convalescent COVID-19. The rearranged chain carries TRBV15 and TRBJ2-4; TRBD2 lines up with 13 middle nucleotides. The sequenced sample was peripheral blood. The CDR3 protein is CATSSPVGLAGVAKNIQYF. The nucleotides are TGTGCCACCAGCAGCCCCGTTGGACTAGCGGGGGTAGCCAAAAACATTCAGTACTTC.